The T cell receptor beta chain under discussion was sequenced for a study of T cells in Graves' hyperthyroidism and ophthalmopathy. TCR beta CDR3 regions were amplified from RNA. The HTBI primer set served for first-round RT-PCR of the TCR CDR3. From the multiplex PCR reads, TCRdb called clonotypes with MiXCR, one entry per CDR3 protein. The table includes under 450,000 distinct CDR3 sequences, less than 15% detected once. The CDR3 consists of 14 residues. V gave up 7 bases and J gave up 3 bases, with 14 bases separating them. From germline, CDR1 is KGHDR and CDR2 SFDVKD. The clonotype originates from a man between 25 and 39 years old with Graves' hyperthyroidism that later progressed to Graves' ophthalmopathy. The chain employs TRBV24-1 and TRBJ2-5; perhaps D is TRBD1 or TRBD2 (6 bases each). The sequencing input was blood. The CDR3 reads CATRAGGGEETQYF. The CDR3 nucleotides read TGTGCCACCAGGGCCGGGGGCGGAGAAGAGACCCAGTACTTC.